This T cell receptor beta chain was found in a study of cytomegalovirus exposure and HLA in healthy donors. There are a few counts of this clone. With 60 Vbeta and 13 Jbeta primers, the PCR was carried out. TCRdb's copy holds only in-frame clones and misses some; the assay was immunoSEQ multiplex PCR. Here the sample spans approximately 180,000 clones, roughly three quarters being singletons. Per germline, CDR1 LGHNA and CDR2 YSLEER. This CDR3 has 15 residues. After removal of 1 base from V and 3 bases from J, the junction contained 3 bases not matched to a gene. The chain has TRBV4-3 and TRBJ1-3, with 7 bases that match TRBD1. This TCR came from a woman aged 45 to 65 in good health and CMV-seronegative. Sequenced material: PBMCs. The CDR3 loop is CASSQGQGDGNTIYF. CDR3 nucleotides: TGCGCCAGCAGCCAAGGGCAGGGGGATGGAAACACCATATATTTT.